Below are 11 T cell receptor beta chains sequenced from a single sample in a study of blood T cell repertoires in COVID-19. TCRdb keeps only in-frame clones here, not all; method: immunoSEQ multiplex PCR. The sample gives hundreds of thousands of clones, roughly 90% of which show up once; around 4.5% is in the top ten. The material sequenced was peripheral blood. Receptor source: a woman aged 25-40 years with acute or convalescent COVID-19.

V and J are TRBV5-4 and TRBJ2-7, with TRBD1 identical over 9 bases. Looked up from germline, CDR1 is SGHNT and CDR2 is YYREEE (reference sequence). The CDR3 length is 15 residues. With V trimmed by 0 bases and J by 4 bases, 5 bases remained unmatched. As DNA, the CDR3 is TGTGCCAGCAGCTTGGCAGGGACAGGGAGTTACGAGCAGTACTTC. Translation gives CASSLAGTGSYEQYF.

The V and J genes are TRBV12-3 or TRBV12-4 and TRBJ1-5; D ambiguous. The V and J ends lost 5 bases and 5 bases respectively, with 10 bases between them. The CDR3 loop spans 13 amino acids. The CDR3 is CASSPNTDQPQHF. The CDR3 DNA reads as TGTGCCAGCAGTCCGAATACGGATCAGCCCCAGCATTTT.

This clone was seen more than once but under ten times. The chain couples TRBV7-9 to TRBJ2-7; D is uncertain. Germline V gene sequence: CDR1 SEHNR, CDR2 FQNEAQ (reference sequence). V was trimmed by 4 bases and J by 7 bases, leaving 11 bases between them. This CDR3 is built from 12 residues. This CDR3 is CASSSTAEEQYF. The CDR3 DNA reads TGTGCCAGCAGCTCCACGGCGGAGGAGCAGTACTTC.

The rearrangement uses TRBV9 and TRBJ2-4; 8 positions match TRBD1. The CDR3 is made up of 16 amino acids. CDR1 SGDLS and CDR2 YYNGEE come from the germline V gene. V shed 1 base and J 6 bases; nucleotides not matched to a gene: 9. DNA of the CDR3: TGTGCCAGCAGCGTATCGCAGGGGGCTCCCCTAAACATTCAGTACTTC. Its translation is CASSVSQGAPLNIQYF.

This clone was seen only a few times. CDR3 amino acids: CASSHSLAGGSYIQYF. The CDR3 DNA reads TGTGCCAGCAGCCATAGCTTAGCGGGGGGATCGTACATTCAGTACTTC. The genes are TRBV3-1 (or the pseudogene TRBV3-2) and TRBJ2-4, with 10 nucleotides matching TRBD2. The germline gives CDR1 LGHDT, CDR2 YNNKEL (reference sequence). V lost 3 bases and J lost 8; bases outside the gene matches: 10. This CDR3 region has 16 residues.

The chain is built from TRBV4-1 and TRBJ2-7; weak D call: TRBD1 (6 bases). The CDR3 covers 14 residues. In germline, CDR1 is MGHRA, CDR2 YSYEKL. Trimming cost V 1 base and J 0 bases, with 7 bases left between them. The CDR3 DNA is TGCGCCAGCAGCCAAGGGACAGTCTCCTACGAGCAGTACTTC. Its translation is CASSQGTVSYEQYF.

J is TRBJ1-3 and V is TRBV30, with a possible D match to TRBD1 (5 bases). Germline V gives CDR1 GTSNPN, CDR2 SVGIG (reference sequence). The CDR3 runs to 16 residues. The V gene lost 0 bases and the J gene lost 4 bases, with 16 bases spanning the gap. The CDR3 bases are TGTGCCTGGAGTGTAGGGGCAGGGCTGAGAGGAAACACCATATATTTT. This translates into CAWSVGAGLRGNTIYF.

J is TRBJ1-1 and V is TRBV15, with D maybe TRBD1 (6 bases). Looked up from germline, CDR1 is LNHNV and CDR2 is YYDKDF (reference sequence). The CDR3 spans 16 residues. Trimming removed 4 bases from V and 0 bases from J, with 15 bases in between. The CDR3 DNA sequence: TGTGCCACCAGCACACTTCCCGGGACACTGAACACTGAAGCTTTCTTT. Its translation: CATSTLPGTLNTEAFF.

The V call is TRBV7-9, the J call TRBJ2-1; no definite D call. Germline V CDR1 and CDR2: SEHNR, FQNEAQ (reference sequence). The CDR3 is 12 amino acids. The V end lost 6 bases, the J end lost 7 bases, and 10 bases lay between the germline ends. In DNA form, the CDR3 reads TGTGCCAGCAGACCAGAGAGGAATGAGCAGTTCTTC. It is translated as CASRPERNEQFF. The complete variable domain, with remaining parts taken from reference TRBV7-9 and TRBJ2-1, reads DTGVSQNPRHKITKRGQNVTFRCDPISEHNRLYWYRQTLGQGPEFLTYFQNEAQLEKSRLLSDRFSAERPKGSFSTLEIQRTEQGDSAMYLCASRPERNEQFFGPGTRLTVL.

The chain has TRBV19 and TRBJ2-2; no clear D. The CDR3 extends over 14 amino acids. The V and J ends lost 4 bases and 4 bases respectively, with 10 bases between them. Per germline, CDR1 LNHDA and CDR2 SQIVND (reference sequence). CDR3 DNA sequence: TGTGCCAGTAGTACCGAACGAGCCACCGGGGAGCTGTTTTTT. This translates into CASSTERATGELFF.

The gene calls are TRBV5-1 and TRBJ2-5, with 7 nucleotides matching TRBD1. Germline assignment: CDR1 SGHRS and CDR2 YFSETQ. V trimming: 4 bases; J trimming: 5 bases; junction bases outside the gene matches: 8. CDR3 size: 14 residues. CDR3 DNA sequence: TGCGCCAGCAGCCCCGGGACAGCCAGGGAGACCCAGTACTTC. This codes for CASSPGTARETQYF.